This TCR beta chain came from a study of shared clonotypes between healthy human individuals. Study-wide context: Plates per donor: three CD4 naive, three CD4 memory, two CD8 naive, one CD8 memory.

Positively selected for CCR7, the CD45RO-negative cells used as naive CD8 cells excluded terminally differentiated effector memory CD45RA+ cells. Study-level points and caveats: Generation probability values for non-shared clonotypes were lower than those for clonotypes shared by all four donors.

In regard to this clone: No antigen is known for it.

Per the authors' pipeline: Filtering differed since immunoSEQ provided only junctions, with no quality scores. Repertoires were generated with immunoSEQ multiplex PCR, while TCRdb's copy carries only in-frame clones and drops some. V, J and clone size are taken as reported in that table, and D and trimming were inferred from the DNA itself. The data show around 2,000,000 clones, about 95% seen once. V lost 5 bases, J lost 8 bases, and 6 bases lay in between. This CDR3 has 11 amino acids. Germline lookup yields CDR1 MNHNY and CDR2 SVGAGI (reference sequence). The chain links TRBV6-6 to TRBJ1-4; D unresolved. The sequence was collected from a man in his late teens or twenties in good health. The sample consisted of naive CD8+ T cells sorted from blood. The CDR3 loop is CASSDEEKLFF. CDR3 coding DNA: TGTGCCAGCAGTGACGAAGAAAAACTGTTTTTT.